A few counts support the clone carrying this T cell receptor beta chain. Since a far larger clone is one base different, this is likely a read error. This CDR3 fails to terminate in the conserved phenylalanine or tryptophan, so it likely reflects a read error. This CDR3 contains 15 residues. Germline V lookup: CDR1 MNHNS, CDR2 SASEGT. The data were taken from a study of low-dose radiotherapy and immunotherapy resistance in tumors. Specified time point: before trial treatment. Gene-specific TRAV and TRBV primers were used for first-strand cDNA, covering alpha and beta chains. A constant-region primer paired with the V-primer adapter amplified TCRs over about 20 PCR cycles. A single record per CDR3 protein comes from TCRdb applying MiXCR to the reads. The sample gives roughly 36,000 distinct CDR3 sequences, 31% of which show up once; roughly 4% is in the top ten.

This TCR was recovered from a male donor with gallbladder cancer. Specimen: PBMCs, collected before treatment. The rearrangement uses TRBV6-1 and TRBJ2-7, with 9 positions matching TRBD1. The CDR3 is CASRGPTGGTYEQYS. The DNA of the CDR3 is TGCGCCAGCAGGGGCCCTACAGGGGGCACCTACGAGCAGTACTCC.